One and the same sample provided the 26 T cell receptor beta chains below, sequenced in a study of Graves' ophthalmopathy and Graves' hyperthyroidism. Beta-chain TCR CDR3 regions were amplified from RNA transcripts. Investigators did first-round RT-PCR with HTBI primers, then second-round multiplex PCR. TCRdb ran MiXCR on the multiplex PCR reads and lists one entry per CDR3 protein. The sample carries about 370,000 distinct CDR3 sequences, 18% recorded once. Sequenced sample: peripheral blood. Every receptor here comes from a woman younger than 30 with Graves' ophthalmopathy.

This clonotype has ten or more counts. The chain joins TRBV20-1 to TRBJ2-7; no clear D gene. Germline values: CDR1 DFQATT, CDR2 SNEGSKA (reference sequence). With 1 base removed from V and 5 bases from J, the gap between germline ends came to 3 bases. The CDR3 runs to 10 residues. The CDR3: CSARGNEQYF. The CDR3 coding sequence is TGCAGTGCTAGAGGGAACGAGCAGTACTTC.

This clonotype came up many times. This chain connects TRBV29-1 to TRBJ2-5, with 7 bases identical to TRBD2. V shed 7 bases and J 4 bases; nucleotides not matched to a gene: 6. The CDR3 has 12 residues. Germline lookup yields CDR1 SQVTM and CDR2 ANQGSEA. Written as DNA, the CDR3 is TGCAGCGGGGGGGGGGACGGAGAGACCCAGTACTTC. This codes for CSGGGDGETQYF. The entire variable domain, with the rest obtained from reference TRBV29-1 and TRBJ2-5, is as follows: SAVISQKPSRDICQRGTSLTIQCQVDSQVTMMFWYRQQPGQSLTLIATANQGSEATYESGFVIDKFPISRPNLTFSTLTVSNMSPEDSSIYLCSGGGDGETQYFGPGTRLLVL.

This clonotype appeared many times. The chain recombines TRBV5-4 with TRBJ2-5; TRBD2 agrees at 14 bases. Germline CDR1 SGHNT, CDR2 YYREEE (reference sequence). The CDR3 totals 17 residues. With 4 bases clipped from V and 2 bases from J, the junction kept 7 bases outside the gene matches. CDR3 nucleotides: TGTGCCAGCAGCACTGGGACTAGCGGGGGAATACAAGAGACCCAGTACTTC. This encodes CASSTGTSGGIQETQYF.

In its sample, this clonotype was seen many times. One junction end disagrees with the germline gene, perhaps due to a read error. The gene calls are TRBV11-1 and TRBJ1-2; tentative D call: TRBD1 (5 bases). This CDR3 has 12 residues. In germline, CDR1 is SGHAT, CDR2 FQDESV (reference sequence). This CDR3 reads CTSSHGAYGYTF. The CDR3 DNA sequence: TGTACCAGCAGCCATGGGGCCTATGGCTACACCTTC.

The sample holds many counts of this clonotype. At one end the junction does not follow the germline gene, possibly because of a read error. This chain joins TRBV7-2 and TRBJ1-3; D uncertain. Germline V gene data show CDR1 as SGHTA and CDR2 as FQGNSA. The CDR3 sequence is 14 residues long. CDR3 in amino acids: CASSLGLSGSTIYF. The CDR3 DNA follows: TGTGCCAGCAGCTTAGGCCTATCTGGAAGCACCATATATTTT.

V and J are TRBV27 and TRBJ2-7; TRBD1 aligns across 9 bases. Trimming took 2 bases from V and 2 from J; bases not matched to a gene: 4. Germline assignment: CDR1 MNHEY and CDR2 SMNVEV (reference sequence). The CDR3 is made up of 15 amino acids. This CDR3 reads CASSLRQGGTYEQYF. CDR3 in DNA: TGTGCCAGCAGTTTAAGACAGGGGGGGACCTACGAGCAGTACTTC.

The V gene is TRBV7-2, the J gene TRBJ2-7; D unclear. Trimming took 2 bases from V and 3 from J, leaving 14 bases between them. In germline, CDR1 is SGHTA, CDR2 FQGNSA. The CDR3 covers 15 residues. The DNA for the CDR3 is TGTGCCAGCAGCTTAAAGGTATCGGGTTTCTACGAGCAGTACGTC. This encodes CASSLKVSGFYEQYV.

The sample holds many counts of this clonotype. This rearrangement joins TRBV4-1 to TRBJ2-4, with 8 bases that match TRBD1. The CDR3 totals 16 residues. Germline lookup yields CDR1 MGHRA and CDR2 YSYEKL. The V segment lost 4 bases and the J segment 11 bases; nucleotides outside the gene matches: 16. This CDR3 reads CASSPLTGEGRFVQYF. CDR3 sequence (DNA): TGCGCCAGCAGCCCCCTGACAGGGGAAGGTCGGTTTGTTCAGTACTTC.

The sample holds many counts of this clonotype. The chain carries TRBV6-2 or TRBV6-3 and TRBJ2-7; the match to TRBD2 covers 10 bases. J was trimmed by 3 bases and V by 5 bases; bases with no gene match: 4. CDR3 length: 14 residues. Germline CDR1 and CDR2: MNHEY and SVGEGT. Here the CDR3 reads CASSPVAGGYEQYF. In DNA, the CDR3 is TGTGCCAGCAGTCCTGTAGCGGGAGGCTACGAGCAGTACTTC.

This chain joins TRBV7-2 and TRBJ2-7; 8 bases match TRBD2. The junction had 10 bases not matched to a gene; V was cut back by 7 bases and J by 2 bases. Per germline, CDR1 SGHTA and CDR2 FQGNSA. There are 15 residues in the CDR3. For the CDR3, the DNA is TGTGCCAGCAACCTCGCCGGGACTAGGACCTACGAGCAGTACTTC. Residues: CASNLAGTRTYEQYF.

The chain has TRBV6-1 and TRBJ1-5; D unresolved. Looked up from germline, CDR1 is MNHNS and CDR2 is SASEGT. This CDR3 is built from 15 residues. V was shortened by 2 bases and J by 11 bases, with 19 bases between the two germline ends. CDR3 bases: TGTGCCAGCAGTGAAAATATAGGGCCCTCATCGGCCCAGCATTTT. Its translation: CASSENIGPSSAQHF.

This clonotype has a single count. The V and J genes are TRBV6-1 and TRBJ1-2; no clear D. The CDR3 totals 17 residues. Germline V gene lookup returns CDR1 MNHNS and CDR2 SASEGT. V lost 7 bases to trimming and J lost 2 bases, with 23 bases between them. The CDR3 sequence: CASTPAGTLSLNYGYTF. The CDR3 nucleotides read TGTGCCAGCACCCCCGCGGGCACCCTAAGTCTCAACTATGGCTACACCTTC.

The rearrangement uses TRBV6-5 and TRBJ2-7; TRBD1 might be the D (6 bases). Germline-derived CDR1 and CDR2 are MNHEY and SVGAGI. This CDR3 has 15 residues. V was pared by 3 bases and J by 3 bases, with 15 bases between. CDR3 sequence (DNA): TGTGCCAGCAGTTATAGGCAGGGGCAGTTCTACGAGCAGTACTTC. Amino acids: CASSYRQGQFYEQYF.

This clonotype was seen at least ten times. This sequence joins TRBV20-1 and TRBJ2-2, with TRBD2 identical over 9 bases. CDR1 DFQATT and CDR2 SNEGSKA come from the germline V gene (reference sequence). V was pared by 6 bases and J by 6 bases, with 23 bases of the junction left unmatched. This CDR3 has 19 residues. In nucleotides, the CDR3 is TGCAGTGCCCGGTTGTCGGGCCAGGGTCTAGCGGGGACCCCCGGGGAGCTGTTTTTT. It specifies CSARLSGQGLAGTPGELFF.

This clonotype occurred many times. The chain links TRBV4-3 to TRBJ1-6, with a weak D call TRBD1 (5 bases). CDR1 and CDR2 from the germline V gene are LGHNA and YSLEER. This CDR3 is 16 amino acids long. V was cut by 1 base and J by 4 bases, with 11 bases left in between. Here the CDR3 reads CASSQAGTAYNSPLHF. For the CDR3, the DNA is TGCGCCAGCAGCCAAGCCGGGACGGCGTATAATTCACCCCTCCACTTT.

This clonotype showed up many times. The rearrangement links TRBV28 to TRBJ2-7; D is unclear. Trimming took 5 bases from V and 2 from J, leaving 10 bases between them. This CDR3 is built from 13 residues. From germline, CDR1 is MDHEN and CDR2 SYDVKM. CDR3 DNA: TGTGCCAGCAGTAGAGACAAGCCCTACGAGCAGTACTTC. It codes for CASSRDKPYEQYF.

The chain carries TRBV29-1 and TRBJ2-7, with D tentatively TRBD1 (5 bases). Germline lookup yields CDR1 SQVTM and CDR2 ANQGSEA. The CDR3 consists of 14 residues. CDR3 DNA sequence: TGCAGTCCCTGTCCCAGGGTCGGGTCCTACGAGCAGTACTTC. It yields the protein CSPCPRVGSYEQYF.

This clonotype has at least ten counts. CDR3 sequence reads: CASSSYIGPYEQYF. The DNA of the CDR3 is TGTGCCAGCAGCTCGTACATAGGGCCCTACGAGCAGTACTTC. The chain has TRBV7-3 and TRBJ2-7, with no clear D. The CDR3 extends over 14 amino acids. Trimming pared 4 bases from V and 2 bases from J, leaving 12 bases between. The germline gives CDR1 SGHTA, CDR2 FQGTGA.

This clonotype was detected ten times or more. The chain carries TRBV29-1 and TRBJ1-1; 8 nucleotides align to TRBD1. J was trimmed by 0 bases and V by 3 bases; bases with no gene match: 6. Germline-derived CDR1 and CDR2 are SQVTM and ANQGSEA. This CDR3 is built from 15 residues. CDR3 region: CSVERDRPMNTEAFF. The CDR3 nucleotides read TGCAGCGTTGAGCGGGACAGGCCCATGAACACTGAAGCTTTCTTT.

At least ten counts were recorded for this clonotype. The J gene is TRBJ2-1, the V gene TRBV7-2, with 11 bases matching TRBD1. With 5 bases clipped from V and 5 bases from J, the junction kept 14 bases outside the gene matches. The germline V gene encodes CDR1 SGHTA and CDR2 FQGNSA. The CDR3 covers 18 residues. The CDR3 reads CASSPGGRPGQGDNEQFF. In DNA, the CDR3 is TGTGCCAGCAGCCCAGGAGGGAGACCGGGACAGGGGGACAATGAGCAGTTCTTC.

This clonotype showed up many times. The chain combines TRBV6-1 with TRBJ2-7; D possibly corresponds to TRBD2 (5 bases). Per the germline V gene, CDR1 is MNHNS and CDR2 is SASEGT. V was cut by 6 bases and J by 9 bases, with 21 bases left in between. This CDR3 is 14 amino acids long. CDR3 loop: CASSFGISSFGQYF. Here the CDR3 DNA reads TGTGCCAGCAGCTTCGGGATATCATCCTTCGGGCAGTACTTC.

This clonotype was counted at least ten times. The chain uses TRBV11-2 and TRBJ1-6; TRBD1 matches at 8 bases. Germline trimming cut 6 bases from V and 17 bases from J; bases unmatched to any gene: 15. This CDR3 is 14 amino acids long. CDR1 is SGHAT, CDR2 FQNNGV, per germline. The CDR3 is CASSSGQGATSFHF. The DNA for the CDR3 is TGTGCCAGCAGTTCCGGACAGGGCGCCACTAGTTTCCACTTT.

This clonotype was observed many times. The CDR3 region has the DNA TGCAGTGCTCGGATTGCCGGGACAGCATACGAGCAGTACTTC. It encodes CSARIAGTAYEQYF. The J gene is TRBJ2-7, the V gene TRBV20-1; 7 bases line up with TRBD1. The CDR3 runs to 14 residues. With 5 bases clipped from V and 4 bases from J, the junction kept 11 bases outside the gene matches. Germline lookup yields CDR1 DFQATT and CDR2 SNEGSKA (reference sequence).

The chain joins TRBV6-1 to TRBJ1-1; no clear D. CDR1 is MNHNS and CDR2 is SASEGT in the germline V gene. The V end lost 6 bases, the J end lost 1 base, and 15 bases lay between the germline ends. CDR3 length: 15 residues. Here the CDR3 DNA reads TGTGCCAGCAGACCCATGGGCAGACGGAACACTGAAGCTTTCTTT. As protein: CASRPMGRRNTEAFF.

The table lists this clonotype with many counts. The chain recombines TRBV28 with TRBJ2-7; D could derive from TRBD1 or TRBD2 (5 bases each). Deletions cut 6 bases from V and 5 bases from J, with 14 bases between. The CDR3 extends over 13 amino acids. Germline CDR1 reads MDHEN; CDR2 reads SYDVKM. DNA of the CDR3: TGTGCCAGCAGAAATGGGGGAAACCACGAGCAGTACTTC. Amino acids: CASRNGGNHEQYF.

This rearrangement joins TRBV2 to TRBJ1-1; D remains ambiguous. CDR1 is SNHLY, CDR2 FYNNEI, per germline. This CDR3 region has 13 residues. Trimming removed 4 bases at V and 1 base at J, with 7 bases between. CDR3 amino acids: CASSVGENTEAFF. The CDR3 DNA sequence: TGTGCCAGCAGTGTAGGAGAGAACACTGAAGCTTTCTTT.